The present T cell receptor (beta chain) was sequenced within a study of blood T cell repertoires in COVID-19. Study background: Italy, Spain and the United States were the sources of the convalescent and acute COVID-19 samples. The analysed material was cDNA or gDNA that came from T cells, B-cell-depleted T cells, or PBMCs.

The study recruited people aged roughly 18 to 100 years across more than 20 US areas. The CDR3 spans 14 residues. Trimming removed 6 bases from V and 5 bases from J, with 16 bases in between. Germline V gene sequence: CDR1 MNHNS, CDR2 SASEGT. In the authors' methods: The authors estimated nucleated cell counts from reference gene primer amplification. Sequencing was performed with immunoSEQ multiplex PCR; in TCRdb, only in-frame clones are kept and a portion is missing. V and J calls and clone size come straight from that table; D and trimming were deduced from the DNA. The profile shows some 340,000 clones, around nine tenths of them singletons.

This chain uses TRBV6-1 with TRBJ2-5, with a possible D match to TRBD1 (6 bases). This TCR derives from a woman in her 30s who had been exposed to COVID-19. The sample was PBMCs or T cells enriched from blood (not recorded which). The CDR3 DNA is TGTGCCAGCAGACCCGAGACAGGAATCGAGACCCAGTACTTC. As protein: CASRPETGIETQYF.